This T cell receptor (beta chain) was documented in a study of cytomegalovirus exposure and HLA in healthy donors. Findings of the study overall: Among TCR sequences, most were rare, though some public TCRs appeared in many donors. In the analysis, some V segments, TRBV6-2 and TRBV6-3 included, were excluded as indistinguishable.

On this clone itself: The antigen remains unidentified.

PCR was performed using 60 Vbeta and 13 Jbeta primers. Repertoires were generated with immunoSEQ multiplex PCR, while TCRdb's copy carries only in-frame clones and drops some. The table includes 210,000 or so clones, just under 80% detected once. This CDR3 is 14 amino acids long. Germline V lookup: CDR1 KGHSH, CDR2 LQKENI. V gave up 3 bases and J gave up 4 bases, with 10 bases separating them. The chain couples TRBV18 to TRBJ1-5; the D is unclear. Sample: PBMCs. The sequence derives from a boy aged 10-17 years in good health and CMV-seronegative. The CDR3 is CASSPIPGNQPQHF. In DNA, the CDR3 is TGTGCCAGCTCACCGATACCGGGGAATCAGCCCCAGCATTTT.